This T cell receptor (beta chain) was found in a study of regulatory T cells in long-lasting Graves disease (dated by TCRdb to the early 2020s). As for the study more broadly: Persistent Graves' disease meant more than 5 years of antithyroid drug treatment with TSH receptor autoantibodies that stayed positive. A total of around 35 samples underwent TCR sequencing: roughly 13 from persistent and approximately 20 from newly diagnosed Graves' disease patients. This study used TCR sequencing and RNA sequencing of peripheral blood to compare persistent Graves' disease patients against newly diagnosed Graves' disease patients. The study was registered as a clinical trial and conducted in China. Persistent Graves' disease patients in the clinical cohort had taken antithyroid drugs for approximately 10 years on average. The paper's findings and limits, for the study overall: As a limitation, the authors acknowledged that the small sample size may reduce accuracy. TRBV28, TRBJ1-2 and TRBJ2-5 were preferentially used in persistent disease, while TRBV20-1 and TRBJ2-1 were favored in newly diagnosed disease. Persistent patients shared more public clonotypes among themselves (2,741) than newly diagnosed patients did (about 970). Sequencing and analysis were limited to the TCR beta chain. The study examined only peripheral blood because the primary lesion, thyroid tissue, could not be accessed. Compared with newly diagnosed patients, persistent Graves' disease patients had lower TCR Shannon entropy and fewer highly expanded clones, which suggests clonal expansion.

The time point label, read with the paper, signifies: persistent/refractory GD, antithyroid drugs over 5 years with positive TRAb. For both TCR sequencing and RNA sequencing, RNA was extracted from PBMCs using TRIzol. The diagnosis of Graves' disease followed American Thyroid Association guidelines. Patients were recruited from an endocrinology department in Xi'an, China. Each patient gave 7 to 9.5 milliliters of peripheral blood, collected in an EDTA anticoagulant tube. PBMCs were isolated by Ficoll Paque Plus density gradient separation without further T cell sorting. An Agilent 2100 Bioanalyzer and agarose gel were used to check RNA quality, while a NanoDrop 2000 measured RNA concentration. Trimming takes 6 bases from V and 2 bases from J, and the germline ends sit 17 bases apart. The germline V gene (reference sequence) provides CDR1 DFQATT and CDR2 SNEGSKA. Counted from cysteine to phenylalanine, this CDR3 has 15 amino acids. The retained sequence is limited to the CDR3, 45 bases, with the frame set at the first base.

In this sample, this clonotype turned up many times. Its binding antigen is unknown. Per-nucleotide qualities are absent, and no much larger clonotype sits a single base away. Library preparation was by multiplex PCR. Sequencing took place on an Illumina HiSeq 4000. iRepertoire HTBI primers and Arm-PCR amplification of CDR3 regions were used to construct TCR beta libraries. Before sequencing, the PCR products went through gel purification. Per the source publication's procedure: Gene usage analysis of CDR3 amino acid clonotypes used the approximately 62 TRBV and 11 to 15 TRBJ segments found across samples. COPE and FqMerger were used to merge the filtered high-quality paired reads into contigs. BLAST was used to align contigs to IMGT TRBV, TRBD and TRBJ reference genes, and CDR3 was defined according to IMGT. Highly expanded clones were defined as clonotypes with a frequency above 0.1%. Shannon entropy was used to measure repertoire diversity, and the Gini coefficient was used to measure V-J evenness. Clonotypes shared by more than one individual were considered public. TCRdb reran the public reads through fastp at Q25 and MiXCR, keeping productive beta chains. A single entry per CDR3 protein holds the most common genes and DNA from its merged rows. The V and J calls come from TCRdb's annotation, not from the publication. This sample gives a few hundred thousand distinct CDR3 sequences in total; roughly 20% of them show up just once. The top ten constitute approximately 30% of the sample.

The sample in question was peripheral blood mononuclear cells (PBMCs), obtained when the disease was refractory, from a patient treated with antithyroid drugs. The clonotype comes from a woman aged 35 to 49 with Graves disease. Donor details come from another sample of the same person, matched by shared clones. The chain employs TRBV20-1 and TRBJ1-5; the D gene identity is not certain. The CDR3 reads CSAPRGVYGNQPQHF. The nucleotides are TGCAGTGCCCCGCGCGGGGTATACGGCAATCAGCCCCAGCATTTT.